A selection of T cell receptor beta chains follows, all from one sample in a study of CD8+ T cells in alopecia areata. The table came from immunoSEQ multiplex PCR; TCRdb's copy has only in-frame clones and leaves some out. The sample lists around 190,000 clones; more than 55% were seen once. What was sequenced was CD8+ T cells sorted from blood. Every receptor here comes from a human donor in good health. Each CDR3 is given without its conserved first and last residue. Fields, in order: V gene, J gene, CDR3 protein.

V: TRBV13
J: TRBJ2-3
CDR3: ASSLRGTSDTQY

V: TRBV29-1
J: TRBJ2-5
CDR3: SVEDLWWKTQY

V: TRBV5-4
J: TRBJ2-7
CDR3: ASRPGQGNPYEQY

V: TRBV7-9
J: TRBJ1-1
CDR3: ASSPPQGKRTAF

V: TRBV2
J: TRBJ2-2
CDR3: ASSASGGTGELF

V: TRBV6-5
J: TRBJ2-7
CDR3: ASSPGTYEQY

V: TRBV27
J: TRBJ1-4
CDR3: ASREGVDEKLF

V: TRBV4-1
J: TRBJ2-2
CDR3: ASSPTGRGTGELF

V: TRBV4-1
J: TRBJ2-1
CDR3: ASSQVRAYNEQF

V: TRBV7-6
J: TRBJ2-3
CDR3: ASSRPGTSGGLMDTQY

V: TRBV4-1
J: TRBJ1-1
CDR3: ASTLLPNTEAF

V: TRBV27
J: TRBJ2-3
CDR3: ASSLLPRPTDTQY

V: TRBV29-1
J: TRBJ1-2
CDR3: SVGDMDGYT

V: TRBV9
J: TRBJ2-3
CDR3: ASSVEGAHSTDTQY

V: TRBV19
J: TRBJ2-2
CDR3: ASSSPGLAGGLANTGELF

V: TRBV9
J: TRBJ2-2
CDR3: ASSGQGELF

V: TRBV7-4
J: TRBJ1-5
CDR3: ASSLRPGYQPQH

V: TRBV1
J: TRBJ1-2
CDR3: TSSLRPWDRDYGYT

V: TRBV2
J: TRBJ2-5
CDR3: ASRQYSVAASQETQY

V: TRBV29-1
J: TRBJ2-5
CDR3: SVDGQGARETQY

V: TRBV5-6
J: TRBJ1-2
CDR3: ASSSGEGYT

V: TRBV4-1
J: TRBJ1-4
CDR3: ASSPSYRQGTEKLF

V: TRBV29-1
J: TRBJ1-2
CDR3: SVGAVFRVDGYT

V: TRBV19
J: TRBJ2-6
CDR3: ATESGANVLT

V: TRBV5-4
J: TRBJ1-1
CDR3: ASSFRGRDEAF

V: TRBV7-6
J: TRBJ2-5
CDR3: ASSFLRQAQETQY

V: TRBV11-2
J: TRBJ2-1
CDR3: ASSPGNYNEQF

V: TRBV27
J: TRBJ1-1
CDR3: ASSLSAPNTEAF

V: TRBV4-2
J: TRBJ1-5
CDR3: ASSQEGNSMWDQPQH

V: TRBV9
J: TRBJ2-5
CDR3: ASSVGTSEGETQY

V: TRBV4-1
J: TRBJ2-5
CDR3: ASSQGTGGLETQY

V: TRBV7-8
J: TRBJ1-6
CDR3: ASTPDGLNSPLH

V: TRBV29-1
J: TRBJ2-5
CDR3: SVAGPQETQY

V: TRBV29-1
J: TRBJ1-1
CDR3: SVGGTRSYTEAF

V: TRBV11-2
J: TRBJ2-1
CDR3: ASSFTGGSYNEQF

V: TRBV29-1
J: TRBJ1-1
CDR3: SGGDAF

V: TRBV5-1
J: TRBJ1-1
CDR3: ASSLTSNTEAF

V: TRBV11-2
J: TRBJ1-1
CDR3: ASSSITAEAF

V: TRBV7-4
J: TRBJ1-1
CDR3: ASSFPWGARGCTTEAF

V: TRBV15
J: TRBJ2-7
CDR3: ATSRVTQTYEQY

V: TRBV19
J: TRBJ2-1
CDR3: ASSVGLGQSYNEQF

V: TRBV6-6
J: TRBJ2-1
CDR3: ASTAGSSYNEQF

V: TRBV5-1
J: TRBJ1-1
CDR3: ASSLLVMNTEAF

V: TRBV6-5
J: TRBJ2-5
CDR3: ASSRDRGQETQY

V: TRBV5-4
J: TRBJ2-5
CDR3: ASSLRAGVGTQY

V: TRBV7-9
J: TRBJ1-4
CDR3: ASTPGGEEEKLF

V: TRBV7-9
J: TRBJ2-5
CDR3: ASTNPRQEETQY

V: TRBV5-6
J: TRBJ2-5
CDR3: ASSNGQGGVPLQETQY

V: TRBV5-6
J: TRBJ2-1
CDR3: ASSLVNPLGGEQF

V: TRBV29-1
J: TRBJ1-2
CDR3: SAGGGGYGYT

V: TRBV29-1
J: TRBJ2-5
CDR3: SVTSGGSPGETQY